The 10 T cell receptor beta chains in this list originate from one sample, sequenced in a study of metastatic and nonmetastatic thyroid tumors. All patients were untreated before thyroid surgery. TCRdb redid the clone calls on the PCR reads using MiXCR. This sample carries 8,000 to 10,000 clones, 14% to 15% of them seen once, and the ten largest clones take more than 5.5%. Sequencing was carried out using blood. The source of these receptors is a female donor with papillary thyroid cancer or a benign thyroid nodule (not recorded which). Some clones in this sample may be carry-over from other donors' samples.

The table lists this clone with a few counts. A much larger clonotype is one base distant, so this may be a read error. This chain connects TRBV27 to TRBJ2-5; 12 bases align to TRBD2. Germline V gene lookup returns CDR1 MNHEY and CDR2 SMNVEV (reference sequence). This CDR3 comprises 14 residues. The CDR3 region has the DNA TGTGTCAGTGCCAGGACTAGCGGGACAGAGACCCAGTACTTC. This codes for CVSARTSGTETQYF.

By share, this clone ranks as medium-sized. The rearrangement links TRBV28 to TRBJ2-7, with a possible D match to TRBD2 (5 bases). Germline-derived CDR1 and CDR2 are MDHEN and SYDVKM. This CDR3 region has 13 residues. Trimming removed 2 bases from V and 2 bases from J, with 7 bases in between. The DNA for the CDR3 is TGTGCCAGCAGTTTAGAGGGCCCCTACGAGCAGTACTTC. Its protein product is CASSLEGPYEQYF. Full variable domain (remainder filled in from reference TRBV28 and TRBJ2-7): DVKVTQSSRYLVKRTGEKVFLECVQDMDHENMFWYRQDPGLGLRLIYFSYDVKMKEKGDIPEGYSVSREKKERFSLILESASTNQTSMYLCASSLEGPYEQYFGPGTRLTVT.

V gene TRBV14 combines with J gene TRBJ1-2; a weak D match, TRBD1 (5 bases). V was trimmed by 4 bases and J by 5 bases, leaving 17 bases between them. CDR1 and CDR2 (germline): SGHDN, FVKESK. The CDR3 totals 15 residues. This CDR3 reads CASSLEGWDPYGYTF. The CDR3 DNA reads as TGTGCCAGCAGCCTAGAAGGGTGGGACCCATATGGCTACACCTTC.

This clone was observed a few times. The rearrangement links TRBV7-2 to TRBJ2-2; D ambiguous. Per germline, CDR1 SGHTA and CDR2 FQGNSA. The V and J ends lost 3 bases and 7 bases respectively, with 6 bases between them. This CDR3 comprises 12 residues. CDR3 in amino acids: CASSFGVGELFF. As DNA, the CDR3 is TGTGCCAGCAGCTTTGGGGTCGGGGAGCTGTTTTTT. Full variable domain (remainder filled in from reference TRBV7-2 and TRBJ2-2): GAGVSQSPSNKVTEKGKDVELRCDPISGHTALYWYRQSLGQGLEFLIYFQGNSAPDKSGLPSDRFSAERTGGSVSTLTIQRTQQEDSAVYLCASSFGVGELFFGEGSRLTVL.

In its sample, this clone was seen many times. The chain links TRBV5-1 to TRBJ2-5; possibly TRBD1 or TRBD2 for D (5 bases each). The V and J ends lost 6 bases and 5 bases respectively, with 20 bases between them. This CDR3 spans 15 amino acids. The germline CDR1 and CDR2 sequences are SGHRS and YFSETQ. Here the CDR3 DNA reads TGCGCCAGCACCCCCGGGGCAGGGCCACTGGAGACCCAGTACTTC. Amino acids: CASTPGAGPLETQYF.

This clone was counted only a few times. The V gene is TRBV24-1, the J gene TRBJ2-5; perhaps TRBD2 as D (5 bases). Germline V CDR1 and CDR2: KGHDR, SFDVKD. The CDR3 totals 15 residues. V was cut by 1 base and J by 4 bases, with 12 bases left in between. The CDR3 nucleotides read TGTGCCACCAGTGATTTTGCCGATGAGGGAGAGACCCAGTACTTC. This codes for CATSDFADEGETQYF.

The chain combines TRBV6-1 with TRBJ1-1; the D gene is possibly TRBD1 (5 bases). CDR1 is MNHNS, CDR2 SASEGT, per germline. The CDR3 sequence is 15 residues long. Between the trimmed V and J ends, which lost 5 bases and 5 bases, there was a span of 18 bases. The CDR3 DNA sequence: TGTGCCAGCAGTCGTGCAGGGAGAGGGAGGACTGAAGCTTTCTTT. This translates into CASSRAGRGRTEAFF.

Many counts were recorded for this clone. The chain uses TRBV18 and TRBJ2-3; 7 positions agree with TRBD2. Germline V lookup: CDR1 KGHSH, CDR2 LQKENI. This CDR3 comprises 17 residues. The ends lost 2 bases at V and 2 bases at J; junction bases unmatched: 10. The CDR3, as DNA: TGTGCCAGCTCACCAGTTCGGCTAGCGGAAAACACAGATACGCAGTATTTT. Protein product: CASSPVRLAENTDTQYF.

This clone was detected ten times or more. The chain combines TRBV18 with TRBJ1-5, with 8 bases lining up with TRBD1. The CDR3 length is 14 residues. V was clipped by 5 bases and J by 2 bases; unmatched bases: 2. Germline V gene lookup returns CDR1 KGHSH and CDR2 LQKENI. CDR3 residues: CASSADRGNQPQHF. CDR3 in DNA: TGTGCCAGCTCAGCGGACAGGGGCAATCAGCCCCAGCATTTT.

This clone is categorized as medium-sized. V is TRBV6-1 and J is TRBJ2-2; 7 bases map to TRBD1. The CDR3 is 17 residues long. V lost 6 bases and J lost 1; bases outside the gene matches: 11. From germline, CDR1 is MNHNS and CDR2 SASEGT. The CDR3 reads CASRARGQIKNTGELFF. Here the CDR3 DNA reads TGTGCCAGCAGAGCCAGGGGACAGATAAAGAACACCGGGGAGCTGTTTTTT.